Ten or more counts support the clone carrying this T cell receptor beta chain. What it binds is not known. This CDR3 region has 15 residues. The germline V gene has CDR1 MNHEY and CDR2 SVGAGI. Trimming cost V 2 bases and J 4 bases, with 14 bases left between them. The data originate from a study of neurological immune-mediated disorders. TCRdb recomputed calls from the 5' RACE reads with MiXCR, one row per CDR3 protein. The table lists 50,000 to 55,000 distinct CDR3 sequences, about 3.8% of them singletons. Study results and caveats: Clinical and MRI features did not associate with the cluster found in multiple sclerosis patients. When repertoires were grouped phylogenetically, those of 18 of 34 multiple sclerosis patients fell into one related-CDR3 cluster, a possible signature.

Sequences were obtained from PBMCs. This sequence joins TRBV6-5 and TRBJ1-2; D is perhaps TRBD1 (6 bases). The clonotype was recovered from a man in his 60s with multiple sclerosis. CDR3 nucleotides: TGTGCCAGCAGTTACACCAGGGGTTTTCCCTATGGCTACACCTTC. This gives the protein CASSYTRGFPYGYTF.